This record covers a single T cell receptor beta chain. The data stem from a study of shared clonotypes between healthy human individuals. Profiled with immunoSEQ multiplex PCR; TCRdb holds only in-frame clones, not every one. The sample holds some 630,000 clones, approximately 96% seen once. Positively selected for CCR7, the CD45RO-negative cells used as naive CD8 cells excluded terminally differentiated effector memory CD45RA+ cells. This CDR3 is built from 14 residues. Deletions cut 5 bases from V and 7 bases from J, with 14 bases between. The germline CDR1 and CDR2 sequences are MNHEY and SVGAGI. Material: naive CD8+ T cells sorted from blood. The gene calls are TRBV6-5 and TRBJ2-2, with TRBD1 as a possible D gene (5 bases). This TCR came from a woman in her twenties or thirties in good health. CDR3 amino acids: CASSLDLDNGELFF. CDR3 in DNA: TGTGCCAGCAGTCTAGACTTGGACAACGGGGAGCTGTTTTTT.